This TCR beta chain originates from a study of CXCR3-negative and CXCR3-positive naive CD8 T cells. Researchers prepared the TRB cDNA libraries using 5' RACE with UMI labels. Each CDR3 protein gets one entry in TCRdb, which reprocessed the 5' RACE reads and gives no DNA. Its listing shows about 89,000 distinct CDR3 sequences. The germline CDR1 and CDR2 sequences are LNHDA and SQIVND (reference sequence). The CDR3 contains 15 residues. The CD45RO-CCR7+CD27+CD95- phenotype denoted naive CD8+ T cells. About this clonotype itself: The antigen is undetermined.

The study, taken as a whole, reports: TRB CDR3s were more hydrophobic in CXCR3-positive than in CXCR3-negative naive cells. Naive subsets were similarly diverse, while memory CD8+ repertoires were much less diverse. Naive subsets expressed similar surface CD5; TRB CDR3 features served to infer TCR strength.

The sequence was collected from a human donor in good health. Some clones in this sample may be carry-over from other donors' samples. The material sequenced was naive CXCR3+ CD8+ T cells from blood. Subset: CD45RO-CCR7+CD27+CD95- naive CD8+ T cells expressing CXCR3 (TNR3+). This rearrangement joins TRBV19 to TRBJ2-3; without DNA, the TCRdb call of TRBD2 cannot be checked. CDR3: CASSILAGGMDTQYF.